Listed below are T cell receptor beta chains from one sample, sequenced in a study of response to subunit inactivated influenza vaccine. TCRdb processed the RT-PCR reads anew with MiXCR; each CDR3 protein has one entry. The profile shows about 500,000 distinct CDR3 sequences, 10% to 15% of them singletons. The starting material was PBMCs from blood, obtained 35 to 45 days after vaccination. The receptor source for this set is a man over 45 who received an inactivated influenza vaccine. The CDR3 runs from the conserved cysteine through the conserved F or W. D genes are given only for firm matches. The listing skips clone size in some rows; elsewhere it reads once, few, many or a size class.

size,J,D,V,DNA,CDR3
few,TRBJ1-2,.,TRBV29-1,TGCAGCGCGGGAGAGGAAGGCTACACCTTC,CSAGEEGYTF
.,TRBJ1-5,.,TRBV18,TGTGCCAGCTCCCCCGCCGACAATCAGCCCCAGCATTTT,CASSPADNQPQHF
.,TRBJ1-6,.,TRBV3-1,TGTGCTAGAAGCCAAGAAGGATCCCTCCACTTT,CARSQEGSLHF
few,TRBJ2-7,.,TRBV6-5,TGTGCCAGCAGCACCCCGTGGGTACCGTACTTC,CASSTPWVPYF
.,TRBJ1-4,TRBD1,TRBV6-1,TGTGCCAGCAGCCGACCGGGACAGGGAGCAACTAATGAAAAACTGTTTTTT,CASSRPGQGATNEKLFF
few,TRBJ2-7,TRBD2,TRBV20-1,TGCAGTGCTAGAGACCAGGGACTAGCGGTTTTCCCCTACGAGCAGTACTTC,CSARDQGLAVFPYEQYF
.,TRBJ2-3,TRBD2,TRBV20-1,TGCAGTGCCATCCTAGCGGGTCCGTCAGATACGCAGTATTTT,CSAILAGPSDTQYF
.,TRBJ2-1,.,TRBV6-2/TRBV6-3,TGTGCCAGCAGTGACCAGACTAGGTACAATGAGCAGTTCTTC,CASSDQTRYNEQFF
.,TRBJ1-3,.,TRBV29-1,TGCAGCGTTGAAGGCCCGGGACGGGGAAACACCATATATTTT,CSVEGPGRGNTIYF
few,TRBJ2-7,TRBD2,TRBV6-1,TGTGCCAGTGTCACGGGGGGGAGCTCCTACGAGCAGTACTTC,CASVTGGSSYEQYF
.,TRBJ2-1,.,TRBV21-1,TGTGCCAGCAGCAATCGCCCGCTGGTAGCGGGGGAAGGTGGGGGTGAGCAGTTCTTC,CASSNRPLVAGEGGGEQFF
.,TRBJ2-2,TRBD1,TRBV9,TGTGCCAGCAGCGCACCCACAGGGACAGGGTTCCGGGAGCTGTTTTTT,CASSAPTGTGFRELFF
.,TRBJ2-5,TRBD2,TRBV10-2,TGCGCCAGCAGGGGACTAGAATCACAAGAGACCCAGTACTTC,CASRGLESQETQYF
many,TRBJ1-1,.,TRBV12-3/TRBV12-4,TGTGCCAGCAGTTTAGCGGCGGGACTCGGAGCTTTCTTT,CASSLAAGLGAFF
few,TRBJ2-7,.,TRBV5-4,TGTGCCAGCAGCTTGATGGGCAACTACGAGCAGTACTTC,CASSLMGNYEQYF
few,TRBJ1-4,.,TRBV4-2,TGTGCCAGCAGCCAAGGTCCAGGGATTTTTGAAAAACTGTTTTTT,CASSQGPGIFEKLFF
few,TRBJ2-7,.,TRBV19,TGTGCCAGTAGTATTCGAATGGGTGACGAGCAGTACTTC,CASSIRMGDEQYF
.,TRBJ2-1,.,TRBV7-3,TGTGCCAGCAGTCCCGGAATGGGAAATGAGCAGTTCTTC,CASSPGMGNEQFF
few,TRBJ1-6,.,TRBV20-1,TGCAGTGCCCCTGGGCTGAGCTCCTATAATTCACCCCTCCACTTT,CSAPGLSSYNSPLHF
few,TRBJ2-2,.,TRBV3-1,TGTGCCAGCAGCCAAGTAAAGCGGGCCGGGGAGCTGTTTTTT,CASSQVKRAGELFF
.,TRBJ2-3,.,TRBV6-5,TGTGCCAGCAGTTTCCTAAGCGGGCTACGGGGAGATACGCAGTATTTT,CASSFLSGLRGDTQYF
once,TRBJ2-7,TRBD2,TRBV5-6,TGTGCCAGCAGCTTAAGCGGGGGATGGTACGAGCAGTACTTC,CASSLSGGWYEQYF
few,TRBJ2-7,.,TRBV6-2/TRBV6-3,TGTGCCAGCAGTTACCAACCAGCCGGCGAGCAGTACTTC,CASSYQPAGEQYF
few,TRBJ2-7,TRBD2,TRBV29-1,TGCAGCGTTGTAGCGGGAGTCTTGTACGAGCAGTACTTC,CSVVAGVLYEQYF
.,TRBJ1-1,.,TRBV7-8,TGTGCCAGCAGCTTAGTACGGGCAGGGAAGGGGCAAGCTTTCTTT,CASSLVRAGKGQAFF
.,TRBJ2-2,TRBD1,TRBV6-1,TGTGCCAGCAGGTCGGGACAGGGGCCCACCGGGGAGCTGTTTTTT,CASRSGQGPTGELFF
.,TRBJ2-3,TRBD2,TRBV12-3/TRBV12-4,TGTGCCAGCAGTTTTTTCGGGGGGGGCACAGATACGCAGTATTTT,CASSFFGGGTDTQYF
few,TRBJ2-7,.,TRBV28,TGTGCCAGCAGGCTGAGCTCCTACGAGCAGTACTTC,CASRLSSYEQYF
.,TRBJ2-2,.,TRBV5-5,TGTGCCAGCAGCTTCCGGCACGGAACGAACACCGGGGAGCTGTTTTTT,CASSFRHGTNTGELFF
few,TRBJ2-7,TRBD1,TRBV5-1,TGCGCCAGCAGACCCAGACCGGACAGGGGTTCCTACGAGCAGTACTTC,CASRPRPDRGSYEQYF
many,TRBJ2-5,TRBD2,TRBV7-2,TGTGCCAGCAGCCCCACTAGCGGAAGGGAGACCCAGTACTTC,CASSPTSGRETQYF
once,TRBJ2-5,TRBD1,TRBV5-1,TGCGCCAGCAGCTTGCGGGGTCAGGGGGCGATGGAGACCCAGTACTTC,CASSLRGQGAMETQYF
few,TRBJ2-5,.,TRBV28,TGTGCCAGCAGTTTAAGCGGCGGTGGGACAGAGACCCAGTACTTC,CASSLSGGGTETQYF
few,TRBJ2-1,TRBD1,TRBV3-1,TGTGCCAGCAGGCGGACAGGGTCTGGCAATGAGCAGTTCTTC,CASRRTGSGNEQFF
few,TRBJ2-3,TRBD2,TRBV27,TGTGCCAGCAGTGGACTAGCGGGGCTAGGGGGAGATACGCAGTATTTT,CASSGLAGLGGDTQYF
.,TRBJ2-3,.,TRBV20-1,TGCAGTGCTAGAGATGTGGGGACAGATACGCAGTATTTT,CSARDVGTDTQYF
many,TRBJ2-4,.,TRBV5-1,TGCGCCAGCAGCTTGGGCGGGTGGGACCAAAGGAGAAACATTCAGTACTTC,CASSLGGWDQRRNIQYF
.,TRBJ2-5,.,TRBV12-3/TRBV12-4,TGTGCCAGCAGTGGAGGGAGACGTCCGTACTTC,CASSGGRRPYF
.,TRBJ2-7,TRBD2,TRBV3-1,TGTGCCAGCAGCCAAGAGGGACTAGCGGGACCTTACGAGCAGTACTTC,CASSQEGLAGPYEQYF
many,TRBJ2-3,TRBD1,TRBV30,TGTGCCTGGAAAGGGGGCGCTTTGGGTGATACGCAGTATTTT,CAWKGGALGDTQYF
few,TRBJ2-1,TRBD1,TRBV6-1,TGTGCCAGCAGTCGGACAGGGCGTAATGAGCAGTTCTTC,CASSRTGRNEQFF
few,TRBJ2-7,.,TRBV12-3/TRBV12-4,TGTGCCAGCAGTTTAGCGTCCAACTCCGAGCAGTACTTC,CASSLASNSEQYF
few,TRBJ2-3,.,TRBV2,TGTGCCAGCAGTGTCGGAGTGGATACGCAGTATTTT,CASSVGVDTQYF
.,TRBJ1-5,TRBD1,TRBV15,TGTGCCACCAGCAGAGATATCCCGACAGGGGGACAACCTAGCAATCAGCCCCAGCATTTT,CATSRDIPTGGQPSNQPQHF
many,TRBJ2-7,.,TRBV28,TGTGCCAGCAGCCCAGGGACGTTTTCCTACGAGCAGTACTTC,CASSPGTFSYEQYF
many,TRBJ2-1,TRBD1,TRBV6-1,TGTGCCAGCGGCCCGGACAGGGGAGTGTTCAATGAGCAGTTCTTC,CASGPDRGVFNEQFF
few,TRBJ2-3,.,TRBV20-1,TGCAGTGCTAGCTCCGGGGGGCCTTTAGATACGCAGTATTTT,CSASSGGPLDTQYF
.,TRBJ2-2,.,TRBV7-9,TGTGCCAGCCAAGCTCAGAAAACCGGGGAGCTGTTTTTT,CASQAQKTGELFF
.,TRBJ2-2,TRBD1,TRBV12-5,TGTGCTAGTGGTTTTGCAGGGGGCGGCGGCACCGGGGAGCTGTTTTTT,CASGFAGGGGTGELFF
.,TRBJ2-7,.,TRBV11-1,TGTGCCAGCAGCTTAGTAGCGGACGAGCAGTACTTC,CASSLVADEQYF
many,TRBJ2-7,.,TRBV4-3,TGCGCCAGCAGCCAAGGGGTGGGTTACGAGCAGTACTTC,CASSQGVGYEQYF